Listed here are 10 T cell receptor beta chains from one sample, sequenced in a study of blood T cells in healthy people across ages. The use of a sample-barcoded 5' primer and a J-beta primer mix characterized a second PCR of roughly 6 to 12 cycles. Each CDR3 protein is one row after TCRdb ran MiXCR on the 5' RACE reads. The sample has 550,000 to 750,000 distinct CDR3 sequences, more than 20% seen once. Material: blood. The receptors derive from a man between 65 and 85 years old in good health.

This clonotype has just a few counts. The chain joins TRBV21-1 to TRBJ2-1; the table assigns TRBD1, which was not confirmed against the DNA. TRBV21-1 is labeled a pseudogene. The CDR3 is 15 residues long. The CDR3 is CASSKPRDREHEQFF. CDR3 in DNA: TGTGCCAGCAGCAAACCCCGGGACAGGGAGCATGAGCAGTTCTTC.

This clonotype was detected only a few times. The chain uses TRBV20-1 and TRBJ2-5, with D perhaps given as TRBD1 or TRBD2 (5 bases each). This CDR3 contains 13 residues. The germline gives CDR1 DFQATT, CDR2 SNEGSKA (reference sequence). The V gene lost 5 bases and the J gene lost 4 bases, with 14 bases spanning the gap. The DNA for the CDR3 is TGCAGTGCTCCTACAGGAGGTGGAGAGACCCAGTACTTC. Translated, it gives CSAPTGGGETQYF.

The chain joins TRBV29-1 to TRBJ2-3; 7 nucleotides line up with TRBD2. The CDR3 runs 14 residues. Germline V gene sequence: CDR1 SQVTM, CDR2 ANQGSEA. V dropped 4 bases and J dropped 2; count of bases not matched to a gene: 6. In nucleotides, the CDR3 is TGCAGCGTTGGTAGCGGGCCAACCACAGATACGCAGTATTTT. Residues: CSVGSGPTTDTQYF.

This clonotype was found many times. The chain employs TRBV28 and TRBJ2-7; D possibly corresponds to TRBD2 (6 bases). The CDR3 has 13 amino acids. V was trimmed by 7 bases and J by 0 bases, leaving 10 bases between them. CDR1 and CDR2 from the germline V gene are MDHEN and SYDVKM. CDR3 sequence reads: CASTADYSYEQYF. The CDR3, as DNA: TGTGCCAGCACAGCGGACTACTCCTACGAGCAGTACTTC.

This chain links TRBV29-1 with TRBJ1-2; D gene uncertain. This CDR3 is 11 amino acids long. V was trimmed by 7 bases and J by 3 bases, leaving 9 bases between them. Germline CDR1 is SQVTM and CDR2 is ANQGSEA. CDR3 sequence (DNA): TGCAGCGCCGGAAATGACTATGGCTACACCTTC. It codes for CSAGNDYGYTF.

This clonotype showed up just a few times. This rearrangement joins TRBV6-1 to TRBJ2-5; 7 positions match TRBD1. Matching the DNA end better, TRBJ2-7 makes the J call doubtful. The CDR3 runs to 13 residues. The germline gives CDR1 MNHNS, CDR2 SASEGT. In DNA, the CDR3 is TGTGCCAGCAGTGAAGGGGGGACAGACGAGCAGTACTTC. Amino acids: CASSEGGTDEQYF.

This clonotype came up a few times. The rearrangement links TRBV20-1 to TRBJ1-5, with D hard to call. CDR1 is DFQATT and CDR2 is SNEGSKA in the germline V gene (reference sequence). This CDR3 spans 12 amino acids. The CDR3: CSVVQGNQPQHF. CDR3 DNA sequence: TGCAGCGTCGTTCAAGGCAATCAGCCCCAGCATTTT.

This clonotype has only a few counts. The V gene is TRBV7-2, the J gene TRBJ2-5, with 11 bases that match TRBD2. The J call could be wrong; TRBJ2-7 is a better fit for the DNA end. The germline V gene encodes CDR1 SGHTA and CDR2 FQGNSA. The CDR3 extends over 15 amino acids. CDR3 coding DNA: TGTGCCAGCAGCCGGACTAGCGGGCCTACCTACGAGCAGTACTTC. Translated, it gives CASSRTSGPTYEQYF.

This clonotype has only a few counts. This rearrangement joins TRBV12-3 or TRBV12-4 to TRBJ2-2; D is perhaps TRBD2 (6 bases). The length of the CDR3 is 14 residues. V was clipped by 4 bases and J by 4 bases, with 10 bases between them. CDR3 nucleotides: TGTGCCAGCAGTTGGGGAGGAGTCACCGGGGAGCTGTTTTTT. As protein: CASSWGGVTGELFF.

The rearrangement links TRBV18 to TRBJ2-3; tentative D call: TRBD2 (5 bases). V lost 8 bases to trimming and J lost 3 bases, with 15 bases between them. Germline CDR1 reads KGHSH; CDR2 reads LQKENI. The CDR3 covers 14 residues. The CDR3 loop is CASLTNGGTDTQYF. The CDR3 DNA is TGTGCCAGCCTCACCAACGGAGGTACAGATACGCAGTATTTT. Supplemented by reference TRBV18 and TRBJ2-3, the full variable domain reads NAGVMQNPRHLVRRRGQEARLRCSPMKGHSHVYWYRQLPEEGLKFMVYLQKENIIDESGMPKERFSAEFPKEGPSILRIQQVVRGDSAAYFCASLTNGGTDTQYFGPGTRLTVL.